This T cell receptor (beta chain) originates from a study of regulatory T cells in long-lasting Graves disease. This clonotype turned up a few times. Time point given: persistent/refractory GD, antithyroid drugs over 5 years with positive TRAb. Following extraction of RNA from PBMCs, that RNA was used to make the TCR library. Investigators prepared the TCR beta libraries by applying iRepertoire HTBI primers and Arm-PCR of CDR3 regions. MiXCR, applied by TCRdb to the multiplex PCR reads, yields one record per CDR3 protein. The sample shows more than 650,000 distinct CDR3 sequences, around 32% of them seen only once. The specimen was peripheral blood mononuclear cells (PBMCs), collected when the disease was refractory, from a patient treated with antithyroid drugs. The source is a female donor with Graves disease.

CDR3 in amino acids: CASSLILQGLANGELFF. In DNA form, the CDR3 reads TGTGCCAGCAGCTTAATTCTTCAGGGACTAGCAAACGGGGAGCTGTTTTTT. The chain links TRBV7-3 to TRBJ2-2, with 9 bases that match TRBD2. CDR1 and CDR2 (germline): SGHTA, FQGTGA. The junction had 10 bases not matched to a gene; V was cut back by 1 base and J by 7 bases. The CDR3 contains 17 residues.